This is a list of T cell receptor beta chains from one sample in a study of blood T cell repertoires in COVID-19. The repertoire was sequenced with immunoSEQ multiplex PCR; TCRdb's copy has only in-frame clones and lacks some. The sample includes under 200,000 clones, roughly 72% of them seen just once. The sequenced sample was peripheral blood. The source is a woman older than 75 with acute or convalescent COVID-19. CDR3s include the opening cysteine and the closing phenylalanine or tryptophan. A D gene is named only where the DNA matches it firmly. Clone size, where shown, is once, few, many, or a class for clones that have expanded.

clone size	V gene	J gene	D gene	CDR3 DNA	CDR3 protein
-	TRBV4-3	TRBJ2-2	-	TGCGCCAGCAGCCAAGATCTGCGAGGGACCGGGGAGCTGTTTTTT	CASSQDLRGTGELFF
-	TRBV28	TRBJ2-3	TRBD2	TGTGCCAGCAGTTGGGGGGGTTTTAAGGGTACGCAGTATTTT	CASSWGGFKGTQYF
-	TRBV5-1	TRBJ1-1	-	TGCGCCAGCAGGTTTAGGCTTAGGACAGCGAACACTGAAGCTTTCTTT	CASRFRLRTANTEAFF
-	TRBV27	TRBJ2-4	TRBD1	TGTGCCAGCAGTACCCCGGGACAGGGTTTGGCTGGGGCCAAAAACATTCAGTACTTC	CASSTPGQGLAGAKNIQYF
-	TRBV10-3	TRBJ1-2	TRBD1	TGTGCCATCAGTGCTGCAGGGGGCGATAACTATGGCTACACCTTC	CAISAAGGDNYGYTF
-	TRBV14	TRBJ2-5	TRBD1	TGTGCCAGCAGCGAAACAGGGGGCCAAGAGACCCAGTACTTC	CASSETGGQETQYF
-	TRBV7-9	TRBJ1-1	-	TGTGCCAGCAGCCCTACCTCCGGAGTGAACACTGAAGCTTTCTTT	CASSPTSGVNTEAFF
-	TRBV5-1	TRBJ1-3	TRBD1	TGCGCCAGCAGCTCAGGGGGTATTGGAAACACCATATATTTT	CASSSGGIGNTIYF
-	TRBV7-3	TRBJ1-1	-	TGTGCCAGCAGCTTAGGGGGGAGTCACACGGAAGCTTTCTTT	CASSLGGSHTEAFF
-	TRBV29-1	TRBJ1-1	-	TGCAGCGTTGAAGCCACGACAGTTGTATCTGAAGCTTTCTTT	CSVEATTVVSEAFF
-	TRBV3-1/TRBV3-2	TRBJ1-2	TRBD1	TGTGCCAGCAGCCAAGCAGGGGGAGGTGGGTATGGCTACACCTTC	CASSQAGGGGYGYTF
-	TRBV28	TRBJ1-1	-	TGTGCCAGCAGTTCCAGGGTCACTGAAGCTTTCTTT	CASSSRVTEAFF
-	TRBV5-6	TRBJ2-1	TRBD2	TGTGCCAGCAGCTACGGTAGCGGGAGAACTTTCAATGAGCAGTTCTTC	CASSYGSGRTFNEQFF
few	TRBV11-3	TRBJ2-3	-	TGTGCCAGCAGGAGAAGTAGCACAGATACGCAGTATTTT	CASRRSSTDTQYF
-	TRBV7-9	TRBJ2-1	-	TGTGCCAGCAACACTTACAGGGAAAATGAGCAGTTCTTC	CASNTYRENEQFF
-	TRBV5-1	TRBJ2-7	TRBD2	TGCGCCAGCAGCCGGGGACTAGCGGGAATCTACGAGCAGTACTTC	CASSRGLAGIYEQYF
-	TRBV5-8	TRBJ2-1	TRBD1	TGTGCCAGCACCAATCTCTGGGACAGGGGATACAATGAGCAGTTCTTC	CASTNLWDRGYNEQFF
few	TRBV29-1	TRBJ1-1	-	TGCAGCGGCGTCATGAACACTGAAGCTTTCTTT	CSGVMNTEAFF
-	TRBV6-1	TRBJ2-1	-	TGTGCCAGCAGTGAAGGCGGGGCGATATTTGAGCAGTTCTTC	CASSEGGAIFEQFF
many	TRBV5-1	TRBJ1-2	TRBD1	TGCGCCACTGGGACAGACTCAAACTATGGCTACACCTTC	CATGTDSNYGYTF
few	TRBV24-1	TRBJ2-3	-	TGTGCCACCAGCGCCGCCCGGACTCGTGGGCCAGATACGCAGTATTTT	CATSAARTRGPDTQYF
-	TRBV6-6	TRBJ2-1	TRBD2	TGTGCCAGCAAACGGCTAGCGGTATACAATGAGCAGTTCTTC	CASKRLAVYNEQFF
-	TRBV18	TRBJ2-5	TRBD1	TGTGCCAGCTCATTACAGGGGGCGCCCGTCCAAGAGACCCAGTACTTC	CASSLQGAPVQETQYF
-	TRBV3-1/TRBV3-2	TRBJ1-5	-	TGTGCCAGCAGCCAAGGAAACAAGGGGAATCAGCCCCAGCATTTT	CASSQGNKGNQPQHF
-	TRBV18	TRBJ2-7	-	TGTGCCAGCTCACCCCGGGGACAATACGAGCAGTACTTC	CASSPRGQYEQYF
-	TRBV27	TRBJ2-1	-	TGTGCCAGCAGTTTATCGATCACAGATTCCTACAATGAGCAGTTCTTC	CASSLSITDSYNEQFF
-	TRBV27	TRBJ1-1	-	TGTGCCAGCCGCCCTGGACTGGTGAACACTGAAGCTTTCTTT	CASRPGLVNTEAFF
-	TRBV7-6	TRBJ1-1	-	TGTGCCAGCAGCTCCGACAGGACCACTGAAGCTTTCTTT	CASSSDRTTEAFF
-	TRBV19	TRBJ1-5	TRBD1	TGTGCCAGTATGCTGGGACAGCTTAGCAATCAGCCCCAGCATTTT	CASMLGQLSNQPQHF
-	TRBV10-1	TRBJ2-3	-	TGCGCCAGCGGGAGGGGGGGAGCTTCAGTTGAGGATACGCAGTATTTT	CASGRGGASVEDTQYF
-	TRBV2	TRBJ1-6	TRBD1	TGTGCCAGCAGGTCGCAGGGGGATTCACCCCTCCACTTT	CASRSQGDSPLHF
-	TRBV19	TRBJ2-3	-	TGTGCCAGTAGTACTAGAGGTAGCACAGATACGCAGTATTTT	CASSTRGSTDTQYF
-	TRBV4-3	TRBJ2-4	TRBD2	TGCGCCAGCAGCCAAGGGGTCCTAGCGGGGGGATCGTCCAAAAACATTCAGTACTTC	CASSQGVLAGGSSKNIQYF
-	TRBV7-8	TRBJ1-2	TRBD1	TGTGCCAGCAGCCCTATAGACAGGGTTAGGGATGGCTACACCTTC	CASSPIDRVRDGYTF
-	TRBV5-1	TRBJ2-1	TRBD2	TGCGCCAGCAGCGGGGGGGACAATGAGCAGTTCTTC	CASSGGDNEQFF
-	TRBV2	TRBJ1-1	-	TGTGCCAGCAGGAGGAGCCCTTACTCAGTGAACACTGAAGCTTTCTTT	CASRRSPYSVNTEAFF
-	TRBV7-9	TRBJ1-5	TRBD1	TGTGCCAGCAGCCCGGGACAGCTCGATCAGCCCCAGCATTTT	CASSPGQLDQPQHF
-	TRBV6-5	TRBJ1-2	-	TGTGCCAGCAGTTCTTCAGGGGACTATGGCTACACCTTC	CASSSSGDYGYTF
-	TRBV6-5	TRBJ1-5	TRBD1	TGTGCCAGCAGTAGACTCAGGGGGCAGGGTCAGCCCCAGCATTTT	CASSRLRGQGQPQHF
-	TRBV18	TRBJ1-2	-	TGTGCCAGCTCACCACAAGCACAGGGAGAGGATGGCTACACCTTC	CASSPQAQGEDGYTF
-	TRBV18	TRBJ1-4	-	TGTGCCAGCTCAATCGAGGCGAGAAATGAAAAACTGTTTTTT	CASSIEARNEKLFF
-	TRBV27	TRBJ1-1	-	TGTGCCAGCGGCCACGGGATGAACACTGAAGCTTTCTTT	CASGHGMNTEAFF
-	TRBV6-6	TRBJ1-6	-	TGTGCCAGCACCGTCCCAGGTTCACCCCTCCACTTT	CASTVPGSPLHF
-	TRBV6-5	TRBJ2-7	-	TGTGCCAGTACTACCGGGACAAGTTCCTCCTACGAGCAGTACTTC	CASTTGTSSSYEQYF
-	TRBV9	TRBJ2-2	TRBD1	TGTGCCAGCAACACCGGGGACAGGGCGAACACCGGGGAGCTGTTTTTT	CASNTGDRANTGELFF
-	TRBV28	TRBJ1-5	-	TGTGCCAGCAGTTTTAATCCAGGGGCAGGCGGCAATCAGCCCCAGCATTTT	CASSFNPGAGGNQPQHF
-	TRBV6-6	TRBJ2-1	-	TGTGCCAGCAGTTACAGAGGGGGTGAGCAGTTCTTC	CASSYRGGEQFF
once	TRBV7-8	TRBJ1-6	TRBD1	TGTGCCAGCAACCCCGGACAGGGAACCAATTCACCCCTCCACTTT	CASNPGQGTNSPLHF
-	TRBV2	TRBJ1-5	-	TGTGCCAGCAGCTCGCAGGGTCGTCATCAGCCCCAGCATTTT	CASSSQGRHQPQHF
-	TRBV6-5	TRBJ1-2	-	TGTGCCAGCAGTCGGGGAATAGATGGCTACACCTTC	CASSRGIDGYTF
-	TRBV6-6	TRBJ2-7	-	TGTGCCAGCAGTTACGGAGGGCAGGGCTACGAGCAGTACTTC	CASSYGGQGYEQYF
few	TRBV5-6	TRBJ2-2	-	TGTGCCAGCTCCCGTCTAGCGCGAGACACCGGGGAGCTGTTTTTT	CASSRLARDTGELFF
-	TRBV7-3	TRBJ2-1	TRBD2	TGTGCCAGCAGCGATCAAAGGACTAGCAATGAGCAGTTCTTC	CASSDQRTSNEQFF
-	TRBV19	TRBJ1-6	TRBD1	TGTGCCAGTAGGGCCCCTGACAGGGGCGGGTATTCACCCCTCCACTTT	CASRAPDRGGYSPLHF